The 8 T cell receptor beta chains below were found in one sample sequenced in a study of T cells after yellow fever vaccination. TCRdb independently ran MiXCR on the 5' RACE reads; one entry per CDR3 protein. The table records more than 75,000 distinct CDR3 sequences, around 9.8% of them present only once. This material consisted of CD8+ T cells not binding an NS4B(214-222) dextramer, sorted from PBMCs, taken roughly 15 days after the first yellow fever vaccination. The origin of the receptors is a man between 18 and 35 years old who received the YFV17D yellow fever vaccine.

As to this clonotype: One base away lies a much larger clone, so this may be a sequencing read error. The chain employs TRBV27 and TRBJ2-7; D perhaps matches TRBD1 (5 bases). Germline lookup yields CDR1 MNHEY and CDR2 SMNVEV (reference sequence). The CDR3 covers 14 residues. V was shortened by 5 bases and J by 2 bases, with 13 bases between the two germline ends. Written as DNA, the CDR3 is TGTGCCAGCAGTCCCTCGACAGCAACCTACGAGCAGTACTTC. Residues: CASSPSTATYEQYF.

This clonotype was counted only a few times. The rearrangement joins TRBV10-3 to TRBJ1-4; possible D gene TRBD1, 5 bases. Germline V lookup: CDR1 ENHRY, CDR2 SYGVKD. The CDR3 sequence is 17 residues long. Trimming shortened V by 3 bases and J by 6 bases, and 20 bases separated the two germline ends. The chain's CDR3 is CAISELPAAGPDEKLFF. The CDR3 nucleotides read TGTGCCATCAGTGAACTCCCTGCGGCAGGGCCCGATGAAAAACTGTTTTTT.

The V gene is TRBV3-1, the J gene TRBJ2-3, with D perhaps assigned TRBD1 or TRBD2 (5 bases each). Germline CDR1 and CDR2: LGHDT and YNNKEL (reference sequence). The CDR3 sequence is 16 residues long. Trimming stripped 4 bases from V and 5 bases from J, with 19 bases between. This CDR3 reads CASSPGTTPFGDTQYF. In DNA, the CDR3 is TGTGCCAGCAGCCCTGGGACCACTCCCTTCGGAGATACGCAGTATTTT.

This clonotype was recorded at least ten times. The V and J genes are TRBV5-1 and TRBJ2-1; maybe TRBD1 (6 bases). The CDR3 extends over 18 amino acids. The V gene's germline CDR1 is SGHRS and CDR2 YFSETQ. Trimming took off 0 bases at V and 9 bases at J, with 25 bases between the two ends. In DNA form, the CDR3 reads TGCGCCAGCAGCTTGGTTGGTGAAGGCGCCAGGGGCCAGGTTGAGCAGTTCTTC. Amino acid sequence: CASSLVGEGARGQVEQFF.

The rearrangement joins TRBV7-2 to TRBJ2-7; D might be TRBD1 or TRBD2, each matching 5 bases. Germline V gene lookup returns CDR1 SGHTA and CDR2 FQGNSA. The CDR3 consists of 15 residues. The V end lost 5 bases, the J end lost 2 bases, and 16 bases lay between the germline ends. In DNA form, the CDR3 reads TGTGCCAGCAGCCCCCTGATCGGGACGGCCTACGAGCAGTACTTC. Translation: CASSPLIGTAYEQYF. Complete variable domain (other parts from reference TRBV7-2 and TRBJ2-7): GAGVSQSPSNKVTEKGKDVELRCDPISGHTALYWYRQSLGQGLEFLIYFQGNSAPDKSGLPSDRFSAERTGGSVSTLTIQRTQQEDSAVYLCASSPLIGTAYEQYFGPGTRLTVT.

This clonotype was seen at least ten times. V is TRBV4-2 and J is TRBJ2-7; D is possibly TRBD1 (5 bases). CDR3 length: 13 residues. Germline V gene sequence: CDR1 LGHNA, CDR2 YNFKEQ. V gave up 0 bases and J gave up 7 bases, with 10 bases separating them. In DNA, the CDR3 is TGTGCCAGCAGCCAAGAGTGGGGCTGGGAGCAGTACGTC. Translating gives CASSQEWGWEQYV.

This clonotype has just a few counts. This chain joins TRBV12-3 or TRBV12-4 and TRBJ2-5; D uncertain. The CDR3 spans 14 residues. Trimming removed 6 bases from V and 1 base from J, with 12 bases in between. CDR3 region: CASSGDSGQETQYF. The CDR3 DNA sequence: TGTGCCAGCAGCGGAGATTCAGGCCAAGAGACCCAGTACTTC.

This clonotype was observed a few times. V gene TRBV27 combines with J gene TRBJ2-5, with D possibly being TRBD2 (6 bases). The germline gives CDR1 MNHEY, CDR2 SMNVEV (reference sequence). The CDR3 is 15 residues long. Trimming took off 1 base at V and 2 bases at J, with 11 bases between the two ends. The CDR3 spells CASSLFPGGQETQYF. The CDR3 DNA is TGTGCCAGCAGTTTATTTCCAGGAGGGCAAGAGACCCAGTACTTC.